This T cell receptor beta chain originates from a study of blood T cell repertoires in COVID-19. Overall study context: Material from acute and convalescent COVID-19 was sourced from the United States, Italy and Spain. The cDNA or gDNA used as material had been derived from T cells, B-cell-depleted T cells, or PBMCs.

V was pared by 5 bases and J by 1 base, with 8 bases of the junction left unmatched. This CDR3 contains 16 residues. CDR1 and CDR2 from the germline V gene are SEHNR and FQNEAQ (reference sequence). This table comes from immunoSEQ multiplex PCR, and its TCRdb copy is limited to in-frame clones, with some not included. The table shows 100,000 to 150,000 clones, with 80% to 90% occurring only once. The TCR was taken from a middle-aged man with acute or convalescent COVID-19. Sequenced sample: peripheral blood. This chain uses TRBV7-9 with TRBJ2-4, with TRBD1 matching 7 bases. The CDR3 bases are TGTGCCAGCAGCCCCGACAGGGTAGGGGCCAAAAACATTCAGTACTTC. It translates to CASSPDRVGAKNIQYF.